The clone carrying this T cell receptor (beta chain) was counted at least ten times. This sample was included in a study of neurological immune-mediated disorders. TCRdb redid the calling of the 5' RACE reads with MiXCR, one entry per CDR3 protein. The data contain about 50,000 distinct CDR3 sequences, around 2.9% of them singletons. The ends were cut back, 4 bases at V and 1 base at J, with 5 bases in the middle. The germline CDR1 and CDR2 sequences are SGHKS and YYEKEE (reference sequence). The CDR3 runs 13 residues. The sequence derives from a woman between 45 and 65 years old with multiple sclerosis. The genes are TRBV5-5 and TRBJ2-2; D remains ambiguous. Sequencing was done on a sample of PBMCs. The CDR3 loop reads CASSARNTGELFF. In DNA form, the CDR3 reads TGTGCCAGCAGCGCTAGGAACACCGGGGAGCTGTTTTTT.